The rows below give T cell receptor beta chains drawn from one sample of a study of T-cell memory formation after mild COVID-19. TCRdb redid the calling of the 5' RACE reads with MiXCR, one entry per CDR3 protein. The data show under 450,000 distinct CDR3 sequences, less than 25% seen once. The sequenced sample was PBMCs or a T cell subset sorted from them (not recorded which). All receptors derive from a man in his late teens or twenties who had mild COVID-19 (a few samples of this study predate the infection). Cell type and time point are not known. CDR3s include the opening cysteine and the closing phenylalanine or tryptophan. D genes are given only for firm matches. Size tells how often a clone was seen (once, few, many) or the class of an expanded clone, and some rows leave it out.

j_call v_call clone_size d_call cdr3_aa cdr3_nt
TRBJ2-1 TRBV7-9 . . CASSVKVADEQFF TGTGCCAGCAGTGTTAAAGTCGCCGATGAGCAGTTCTTC
TRBJ1-1 TRBV18 few . CASRGVFDLRGSNTEAFF TGTGCCAGCCGAGGGGTTTTTGATCTCAGGGGATCGAACACTGAAGCTTTCTTT
TRBJ2-5 TRBV9 few . CASSVSQGSETQYF TGTGCCAGCAGCGTGTCTCAGGGGTCGGAGACCCAGTACTTC
TRBJ2-7 TRBV20-1 few . CSAKKPDRPFLYF TGCAGTGCTAAAAAACCGGACAGACCCTTCCTGTACTTC
TRBJ2-5 TRBV5-5 . TRBD1 CASSERQGAATQYF TGTGCCAGCAGCGAGCGACAGGGGGCCGCGACCCAGTACTTC
TRBJ1-6 TRBV5-1 few . CASSLVAGFSLTPLHF TGCGCCAGCAGCTTGGTTGCAGGGTTTTCTCTAACACCCCTCCACTTT
TRBJ2-7 TRBV6-5 few . CASSYRQSYEQYF TGTGCCAGCAGTTACAGACAGTCCTACGAGCAGTACTTC
TRBJ1-6 TRBV4-3 . TRBD1 CASSPGTGAGSPLHF TGCGCCAGCAGTCCCGGGACAGGGGCAGGTTCACCCCTCCACTTT
TRBJ1-1 TRBV6-5 . . CASTTGRRTEAFF TGTGCCAGCACGACAGGCAGGAGGACTGAAGCTTTCTTT
TRBJ2-1 TRBV5-1 many . CASSLGYEQFF TGCGCCAGCAGCTTGGGATATGAGCAGTTCTTC
TRBJ2-3 TRBV6-6 . . CASSRDLSVTQYF TGTGCCAGCTCGCGGGATCTCAGTGTTACGCAGTATTTT
TRBJ2-5 TRBV24-1 many . CATSGIFQETQYF TGTGCCACCAGCGGAATATTCCAAGAGACCCAGTACTTC
TRBJ2-2 TRBV15 . TRBD1 CATSRGGTAGELFF TGTGCCACCAGCAGAGGGGGGACAGCCGGGGAGCTGTTTTTT
TRBJ2-2 TRBV23-1 . . CASRSEQANTGELFF TGCGCCAGCAGGTCCGAGCAAGCGAACACCGGGGAGCTGTTTTTT
TRBJ1-5 TRBV25-1 . . CASIEGPQPQHF TGTGCCAGCATTGAGGGCCCTCAGCCCCAGCATTTT
TRBJ2-5 TRBV7-2 once . CASSLGLGGGQETQYF TGTGCCAGCAGCTTAGGTTTGGGTGGGGGCCAGGAGACCCAGTACTTC
TRBJ1-1 TRBV4-3 . . CASSQSGLGDTEAFF TGCGCCAGCAGCCAAAGCGGTCTAGGCGACACTGAAGCTTTCTTT
TRBJ1-2 TRBV29-1 . . CSAALGFYGYTF TGCAGTGCTGCTCTGGGGTTTTATGGCTACACCTTC
TRBJ1-4 TRBV23-1 few . CASSHQENEKLFF TGCGCCAGCAGTCACCAGGAAAATGAAAAACTGTTTTTT
TRBJ2-7 TRBV28 . TRBD1 CASSFAGARGRDEQYF TGTGCCAGCAGTTTTGCCGGGGCCAGGGGGCGGGACGAGCAGTACTTC
TRBJ1-2 TRBV6-5 . TRBD1 CASSYWGQGASRRASYGYTF TGTGCCAGCAGTTACTGGGGACAGGGGGCTTCCAGGCGTGCCTCTTATGGCTACACCTTC
TRBJ2-1 TRBV5-1 . TRBD1 CASSRQGAVLINEQFF TGCGCCAGCAGCAGACAGGGGGCAGTTCTTATCAATGAGCAGTTCTTC
TRBJ1-6 TRBV9 few . CASSVGGNSPLHF TGTGCCAGCAGCGTGGGCGGTAATTCACCCCTCCACTTT
TRBJ2-2 TRBV12-3/TRBV12-4 few . CASSIIGATGELFF TGTGCCAGCAGCATAATCGGGGCTACCGGGGAGCTGTTTTTT
TRBJ2-5 TRBV7-2 few . CASSFTREQETQYF TGTGCCAGCAGCTTCACTCGGGAACAAGAGACCCAGTACTTC
TRBJ1-2 TRBV15 few TRBD1 CATSRGTGRWGYTF TGTGCCACCAGCAGAGGGACAGGGAGATGGGGCTACACCTTC
TRBJ2-5 TRBV7-9 few TRBD1 CASSLVGGRQGKRRTQYF TGTGCCAGCAGCTTAGTGGGCGGAAGACAGGGGAAAAGGAGGACCCAGTACTTC
TRBJ2-1 TRBV7-9 . TRBD1 CASSSRRALDRDGYNEQFF TGTGCCAGCAGCTCCCGAAGGGCTTTGGACAGGGATGGGTACAATGAGCAGTTCTTC
TRBJ1-2 TRBV4-3 . . CASSQPGTRRDGYTF TGCGCCAGCAGCCAACCGGGGACGAGGAGGGATGGCTACACCTTC
TRBJ2-1 TRBV6-6 . . CASSSDSSAYNEQFF TGTGCCAGCAGCTCCGACAGCTCAGCCTACAATGAGCAGTTCTTC
TRBJ1-5 TRBV4-2 once . CASSQAGVGNQPQHF TGTGCCAGCAGCCAAGCTGGGGTGGGCAATCAGCCCCAGCATTTT
TRBJ2-5 TRBV7-3 . . CASSRTGGLETQYF TGTGCCAGCAGCCGTACCGGGGGGCTAGAGACCCAGTACTTC
TRBJ2-1 TRBV9 few . CASSVWSGEQFF TGTGCCAGCAGCGTTTGGAGTGGTGAGCAGTTCTTC
TRBJ2-7 TRBV12-3/TRBV12-4 . . CASSEAFQGDYEQYF TGTGCCAGCAGTGAAGCTTTTCAGGGAGACTACGAGCAGTACTTC
TRBJ2-5 TRBV29-1 few TRBD1 CSVEERTGRHQETQYF TGCAGCGTTGAAGAGAGGACAGGGAGACACCAAGAGACCCAGTACTTC
TRBJ2-3 TRBV5-1 . TRBD2 CASSLGAGGPDTQYF TGCGCCAGCAGCTTGGGAGCGGGGGGGCCAGATACGCAGTATTTT
TRBJ2-3 TRBV12-3/TRBV12-4 many . CASRGGGADTQYF TGTGCCAGCAGGGGAGGGGGCGCAGATACGCAGTATTTT
TRBJ2-6 TRBV12-3/TRBV12-4 . . CASSLSGPGANVLTF TGTGCCAGCAGTTTGTCGGGGCCTGGGGCCAACGTCCTGACTTTC
TRBJ1-1 TRBV7-2 . . CASSFEQSVNTEAFF TGTGCCAGCAGCTTTGAACAGAGCGTGAACACTGAAGCTTTCTTT
TRBJ2-3 TRBV5-8 . . CASSSPDRFSTDTQYF TGTGCCAGCAGCTCCCCCGACAGATTCAGCACAGATACGCAGTATTTT
TRBJ2-3 TRBV6-5 few TRBD2 CASSYPSRGGRDTQYF TGTGCCAGCAGTTACCCCTCCCGGGGGGGCCGGGATACGCAGTATTTT
TRBJ2-1 TRBV4-1 few . CASSQDPPSLVDEQFF TGCGCCAGCAGCCAAGATCCGCCTAGCTTGGTTGATGAGCAGTTCTTC
TRBJ2-7 TRBV7-8 . . CASSLGGAPSYEQYF TGTGCCAGCAGCTTGGGGGGGGCCCCATCCTACGAGCAGTACTTC
TRBJ1-1 TRBV18 few TRBD1 CASSPRRGEQGVNTEAFF TGTGCCAGCTCACCGCGCCGGGGCGAACAGGGGGTGAACACTGAAGCTTTCTTT
TRBJ2-3 TRBV7-2 few TRBD1 CASSFRTGGSNTDTQYF TGTGCCAGCAGCTTTAGGACAGGGGGATCTAACACAGATACGCAGTATTTT
TRBJ2-6 TRBV5-1 few . CASSWWNFQGLRRAGANVLTF TGCGCCAGCAGCTGGTGGAATTTTCAGGGGTTGAGGAGGGCTGGGGCCAACGTCCTGACTTTC
TRBJ2-5 TRBV11-3 . . CASSPGDGQETQYF TGTGCCAGCAGCCCGGGGGACGGACAAGAGACCCAGTACTTC
TRBJ1-2 TRBV4-2 . . CASSQDASYYGYTF TGTGCCAGCAGCCAAGATGCCTCGTACTATGGCTACACCTTC
TRBJ1-2 TRBV20-1 few . CSARPGLYYGYTF TGCAGTGCTAGGCCGGGCCTGTACTATGGCTACACCTTC
TRBJ1-1 TRBV5-1 few TRBD1 CASSSRTGRGITEAFF TGCGCCAGCAGCTCGAGGACAGGGCGAGGAATTACTGAAGCTTTCTTT
TRBJ2-1 TRBV10-3 many TRBD2 CAISQRGAPSYNEQFF TGTGCCATCAGTCAGCGGGGGGCCCCCTCCTACAATGAGCAGTTCTTC
TRBJ2-1 TRBV5-1 few TRBD2 CASSLVSSGFNEQFF TGCGCCAGCAGCTTGGTCTCTAGCGGTTTCAATGAGCAGTTCTTC
TRBJ2-2 TRBV20-1 many . CSALALITGELFF TGCAGTGCTCTAGCGTTAATCACCGGGGAGCTGTTTTTT
TRBJ2-4 TRBV5-6 few . CASSPDRSGAKNIQYF TGTGCCAGCAGCCCCGACAGAAGTGGGGCCAAAAACATTCAGTACTTC
TRBJ1-6 TRBV6-1 . . CASSGQTTGGTPLHF TGTGCCAGCAGTGGTCAGACCACCGGGGGGACACCCCTCCACTTT
TRBJ2-2 TRBV15 . TRBD1 CATSRDRVLYTGELFF TGTGCCACCAGCAGGGACAGGGTACTATACACCGGGGAGCTGTTTTTT